Following are 28 T cell receptor beta chains from one sample sequenced in a study of blood T cell repertoires in COVID-19. Repertoires were generated with immunoSEQ multiplex PCR, while TCRdb's copy carries only in-frame clones and drops some. The sample records a few hundred thousand clones, roughly 90% being singletons. What was sequenced was PBMCs or T cells enriched from blood (not recorded which). The receptors come from a woman in her 30s who had recovered from COVID-19.

J is TRBJ1-1 and V is TRBV23-1, with 7 bases aligning to TRBD1. TRBV23-1 is flagged as an ORF with uncertain function. The CDR3 spans 12 residues. The V segment lost 6 bases and the J segment 6 bases; nucleotides outside the gene matches: 4. The CDR3 loop is CASRIGTAEAFF. CDR3 in DNA: TGCGCCAGCAGAATAGGGACAGCTGAAGCTTTCTTT.

The V gene is TRBV5-6, the J gene TRBJ2-5; 10 bases are shared with TRBD2. Germline CDR1 reads SGHDT; CDR2 reads YYEEEE. The CDR3 extends over 15 amino acids. Trimming cost V 0 bases and J 4 bases; bases outside gene matches: 3. The CDR3 loop reads CASSLVASGGETQYF. In DNA form, the CDR3 reads TGTGCCAGCAGCTTGGTTGCTAGCGGGGGAGAGACCCAGTACTTC.

This clone was counted once. CDR3 protein: CASSSDSLGNTIYF. The CDR3 coding sequence is TGTGCCAGCTCATCGGACAGTCTTGGAAACACCATATATTTT. The rearrangement joins TRBV18 to TRBJ1-3, with D maybe TRBD1 (6 bases). CDR1 and CDR2 from the germline V gene are KGHSH and LQKENI. The CDR3 has 14 residues. Trimming stripped 5 bases from V and 3 bases from J, with 11 bases between.

This chain uses TRBV7-9 with TRBJ2-7, with D perhaps matching TRBD1 (6 bases). V gave up 5 bases and J gave up 7 bases, with 18 bases separating them. The CDR3 is 14 amino acids. From germline, CDR1 is SEHNR and CDR2 FQNEAQ (reference sequence). CDR3 sequence (DNA): TGTGCCAGCAGCCTGATTACAGGGTTGGGGGAGCAGTACTTC. It specifies CASSLITGLGEQYF.

V and J are TRBV18 and TRBJ1-2, with D perhaps matching TRBD1 (5 bases). V lost 5 bases to trimming and J lost 5 bases, with 12 bases between them. The CDR3 loop spans 13 amino acids. Germline loops: CDR1 KGHSH, CDR2 LQKENI. CDR3 nucleotide sequence: TGTGCCAGCTCAATAGGGGAGGAGTATGGCTACACCTTC. Protein sequence: CASSIGEEYGYTF. Together with reference TRBV18 and TRBJ1-2, the CDR3 gives the full variable domain: NAGVMQNPRHLVRRRGQEARLRCSPMKGHSHVYWYRQLPEEGLKFMVYLQKENIIDESGMPKERFSAEFPKEGPSILRIQQVVRGDSAAYFCASSIGEEYGYTFGSGTRLTVV.

The V and J genes are TRBV6-1 and TRBJ1-1; TRBD1 agrees at 7 bases. Germline assignment: CDR1 MNHNS and CDR2 SASEGT. CDR3 length: 16 amino acids. V trimming: 2 bases; J trimming: 1 base; junction bases outside the gene matches: 7. The CDR3 region has the DNA TGTGCCAGCAGTGAAATAAGACAGGGAAGGAACACTGAAGCTTTCTTT. This gives the protein CASSEIRQGRNTEAFF.

V and J are TRBV20-1 and TRBJ1-6; 8 positions match TRBD1. Germline CDR1 DFQATT, CDR2 SNEGSKA (reference sequence). The J segment lost 6 bases and the V segment lost 3 bases, leaving 4 bases of the junction unmatched. This CDR3 is built from 14 residues. CDR3 loop: CSASSDRVNSPLHF. CDR3 nucleotide sequence: TGCAGTGCTAGTTCGGACAGGGTTAATTCACCCCTCCACTTT.

This chain joins TRBV10-2 and TRBJ2-1; tentative D call: TRBD2 (6 bases). The CDR3 extends over 14 amino acids. CDR1 and CDR2 (germline): WSHSY, SAAADI. The ends were cut back, 5 bases at V and 6 bases at J, with 14 bases in the middle. CDR3 loop: CASSPPPRGNEQFF. For the CDR3, the DNA is TGCGCCAGCAGTCCCCCCCCGCGGGGCAATGAGCAGTTCTTC.

The gene calls are TRBV4-3 and TRBJ2-6; D perhaps matches TRBD2 (7 bases). Trimming cost V 0 bases and J 0 bases, with 15 bases left between them. Germline V gene data show CDR1 as LGHNA and CDR2 as YSLEER. CDR3 length: 19 residues. CDR3 protein: CASSQDGRGVFSGANVLTF. CDR3 in DNA: TGCGCCAGCAGCCAAGATGGGAGGGGGGTCTTCTCTGGGGCCAACGTCCTGACTTTC.

The chain is built from TRBV9 and TRBJ2-5; 11 nucleotides line up with TRBD2. J was trimmed by 0 bases and V by 0 bases; bases with no gene match: 1. CDR1 and CDR2 from the germline V gene are SGDLS and YYNGEE. The CDR3 covers 16 residues. In DNA form, the CDR3 reads TGTGCCAGCAGCGTAGCACTAGCGGGGGACCAAGAGACCCAGTACTTC. It is translated as CASSVALAGDQETQYF.

The CDR3 loop is CASSRPRPDQPQHF. The CDR3 bases are TGTGCCAGCAGTCGGCCCAGGCCGGATCAGCCCCAGCATTTT. The V and J genes are TRBV6-2 or TRBV6-3 and TRBJ1-5; D is unclear. Deletions cut 5 bases from V and 5 bases from J, with 13 bases between. Germline V gives CDR1 MNHEY, CDR2 SVGEGT. The CDR3 is 14 amino acids.

The J gene is TRBJ2-1, the V gene TRBV13; 9 bases fit TRBD2. Germline CDR1 is PRHDT and CDR2 is FYEKMQ (reference sequence). The CDR3 has 16 amino acids. V lost 5 bases and J lost 2; bases outside the gene matches: 7. CDR3 region: CASSGWTSEAYNEQFF. The CDR3, as DNA: TGTGCCAGCAGCGGGTGGACTAGCGAAGCCTACAATGAGCAGTTCTTC.

This clone has a single count. The chain couples TRBV4-3 to TRBJ2-3, with 9 bases that match TRBD2. With 0 bases clipped from V and 6 bases from J, the junction kept 7 bases outside the gene matches. CDR1 LGHNA and CDR2 YSLEER come from the germline V gene. The CDR3 has 16 residues. The CDR3 here is CASSQDWRGGGDTQYF. CDR3 nucleotide sequence: TGCGCCAGCAGCCAAGATTGGCGGGGGGGCGGGGATACGCAGTATTTT.

J is TRBJ2-2 and V is TRBV21-1; the table's TRBD1 call for D was not verified on the DNA. TRBV21-1 is termed a pseudogene. The CDR3 contains 15 residues. The CDR3 sequence is CASSKLAENTGELFF. Written as DNA, the CDR3 is TGTGCCAGCAGCAAACTCGCAGAGAACACCGGGGAGCTGTTTTTT.

The V gene is TRBV11-3, the J gene TRBJ2-7; the D gene is possibly TRBD2 (6 bases). CDR1 is SGHNT, CDR2 YENEEA, per germline. The V end was cut by 0 bases, the J end by 7 bases, with 10 bases between. The length of the CDR3 is 13 residues. The DNA for the CDR3 is TGTGCCAGCAGCTTAGATTGGCGGGGTGAGCAGTACTTC. Residues: CASSLDWRGEQYF.

The V gene is TRBV15, the J gene TRBJ2-3, with 7 bases that match TRBD2. The germline CDR1 and CDR2 sequences are LNHNV and YYDKDF (reference sequence). The CDR3 spans 14 residues. J gave up 4 bases and V 1 base, and 2 bases lay outside the gene matches. The CDR3 bases are TGTGCCACCAGCAGAGGGGGAGGGTCAGATACGCAGTATTTT. This sequence encodes CATSRGGGSDTQYF.

CDR3 sequence: CASSHRTESLYGYTF. Here the CDR3 DNA reads TGTGCCAGCAGCCACCGGACAGAAAGTCTCTATGGCTACACCTTC. V is TRBV7-8 and J is TRBJ1-2, with D maybe TRBD1 (6 bases). Germline V CDR1 and CDR2: SGHVS, FQNEAQ. V dropped 5 bases and J dropped 4 bases, with 17 bases sitting between them. CDR3 length: 15 amino acids.

This clone has more than one count but fewer than ten. The chain employs TRBV5-6 and TRBJ2-7; no firm D call. The CDR3 sequence is 13 residues long. CDR1 is SGHDT, CDR2 YYEEEE, per germline. Trimming cost V 5 bases and J 5 bases, with 14 bases left between them. CDR3 DNA sequence: TGTGCCAGCAGTCCTATAGACTTCAACGAGCAGTACTTC. It translates to CASSPIDFNEQYF.

This clone occurred once. This chain connects TRBV24-1 to TRBJ1-2; D gene unclear. CDR1 and CDR2 (germline): KGHDR, SFDVKD. The CDR3 totals 12 residues. The V end was cut by 4 bases, the J end by 3 bases, with 5 bases between. CDR3 amino acids: CATSDTDYGYTF. For the CDR3, the DNA is TGTGCCACCAGTGACACAGACTATGGCTACACCTTC.

The chain joins TRBV6-5 to TRBJ1-6; unclear D gene. This CDR3 spans 13 amino acids. Looked up from germline, CDR1 is MNHEY and CDR2 is SVGAGI. V lost 4 bases and J 6 bases, leaving 7 bases between the germline ends. For the CDR3, the DNA is TGTGCCAGCAGTTTTAGTGTTAATTCACCCCTCCACTTT. This translates into CASSFSVNSPLHF.

This clone was counted between two and nine times. The chain carries TRBV7-3 and TRBJ2-7; perhaps TRBD2 as D (6 bases). The CDR3 length is 13 residues. Trimming took off 5 bases at V and 5 bases at J, with 13 bases between the two ends. Germline CDR1 is SGHTA and CDR2 is FQGTGA. The CDR3: CASSARPSDEQYF. The DNA of the CDR3 is TGTGCCAGCAGCGCAAGGCCTAGCGACGAGCAGTACTTC.

In DNA form, the CDR3 reads TGTGCCAGCAGATTCACAAAACTATCGGACACCAACTATGGCTACACCTTC. Encoded protein: CASRFTKLSDTNYGYTF. The rearrangement uses TRBV27 and TRBJ1-2; perhaps TRBD1 as D (5 bases). The V end was cut by 6 bases, the J end by 2 bases, with 22 bases between. The V gene's germline CDR1 is MNHEY and CDR2 SMNVEV (reference sequence). The CDR3 consists of 17 residues.

V and J are TRBV5-1 and TRBJ2-7; TRBD1 matches at 7 bases. This CDR3 region has 13 residues. Germline trimming cut 4 bases from V and 6 bases from J; bases unmatched to any gene: 7. CDR1 and CDR2 (germline): SGHRS, YFSETQ. For the CDR3, the DNA is TGCGCCAGCAGCCCGTTACAGGGGCCCGAGCAGTACTTC. This translates into CASSPLQGPEQYF.

This chain uses TRBV28 with TRBJ2-7, with 8 bases aligning to TRBD1. Germline assignment: CDR1 MDHEN and CDR2 SYDVKM. J gave up 1 base and V 6 bases, and 8 bases lay outside the gene matches. The CDR3 contains 15 residues. The CDR3 DNA is TGTGCCAGCAGGCGTACAGGGGGAGAGTCCTACGAGCAGTACTTC. It translates to CASRRTGGESYEQYF.

This clone was detected only once. V is TRBV5-1 and J is TRBJ2-2; TRBD2 aligns across 7 bases. The CDR3 is made up of 16 amino acids. The J segment lost 5 bases and the V segment lost 3 bases, leaving 10 bases of the junction unmatched. Germline values: CDR1 SGHRS, CDR2 YFSETQ. The CDR3 nucleotides are TGCGCCAGCAGCTCGACAAGGACTAGTCGAACCGGGGAGCTGTTTTTT. Translated: CASSSTRTSRTGELFF.

V is TRBV30 and J is TRBJ2-7; 11 bases are a match to TRBD1. CDR3 length: 16 amino acids. Germline V gene lookup returns CDR1 GTSNPN and CDR2 SVGIG (reference sequence). The junction had 10 bases not matched to a gene; V was cut back by 2 bases and J by 4 bases. The CDR3 region is CAWSFLDRGLNYEQYF. DNA for the CDR3: TGTGCCTGGAGTTTTTTGGACAGGGGGCTGAATTACGAGCAGTACTTC. Combining the CDR3 with reference TRBV30 and TRBJ2-7 gives the whole variable domain SQTIHQWPATLVQPVGSPLSLECTVEGTSNPNLYWYRQAAGRGLQLLFYSVGIGQISSEVPQNLSASRPQDRQFILSSKKLLLSDSGFYLCAWSFLDRGLNYEQYFGPGTRLTVT.

In this sample, this clone turned up a few times. DNA of the CDR3: TGCGCCAGCAGCTTGTCAGTGCTAGACGAGAAACTCCAGCCCCAGCATTTT. Amino acid sequence: CASSLSVLDEKLQPQHF. V usage is TRBV5-1 and J usage is TRBJ1-5; D remains ambiguous. The CDR3 loop spans 17 amino acids. V lost 1 base and J 7 bases, leaving 21 bases between the germline ends. Germline CDR1 is SGHRS and CDR2 is YFSETQ.

V is TRBV14 and J is TRBJ2-5; 7 nucleotides align to TRBD2. CDR1 is SGHDN and CDR2 is FVKESK in the germline V gene. The CDR3 loop spans 15 amino acids. V shed 1 base, J shed 3 bases, and the junction held 5 bases outside the gene matches. The CDR3 DNA reads TGTGCCAGCAGCCAAGTCGGCAGCGGGGAAGAGACCCAGTACTTC. It encodes CASSQVGSGEETQYF.